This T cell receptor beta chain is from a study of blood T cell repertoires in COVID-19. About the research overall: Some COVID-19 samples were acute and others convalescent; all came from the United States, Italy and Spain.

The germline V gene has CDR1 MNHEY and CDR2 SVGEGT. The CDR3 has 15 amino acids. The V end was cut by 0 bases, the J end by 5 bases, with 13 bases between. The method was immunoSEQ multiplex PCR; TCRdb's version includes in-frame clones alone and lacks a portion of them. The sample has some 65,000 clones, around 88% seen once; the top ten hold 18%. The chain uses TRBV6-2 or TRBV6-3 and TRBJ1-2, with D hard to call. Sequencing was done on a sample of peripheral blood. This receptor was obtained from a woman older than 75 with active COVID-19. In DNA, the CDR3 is TGTGCCAGCAGTTACTCGGCCTATGCCGGGTATGGCTACACCTTC. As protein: CASSYSAYAGYGYTF.